The 14 T cell receptor beta chains below all came from one sample that was sequenced in a study of cytomegalovirus exposure and HLA in healthy donors (dated by TCRdb to about 2017). Libraries were constructed by the immunoSEQ multiplex PCR assay. A mixture of 60 forward primers for TCR Vbeta segments and 13 reverse primers for TCR Jbeta segments was used in the multiplex PCR. Sourced from immuneACCESS, this table was stored by TCRdb with only in-frame sequences that have V and J called. A share of the clones is absent; for the studies checked, an unresolved V gene accounts for under half, and the remainder has no known explanation. Here the sample has around 70,000 clones; about 74% occur a single time. The ten largest clones capture more than 9.5% of the sample. The sample comprised PBMCs. Receptors originate from a human donor in good health.

This clone appeared once. V gene TRBV5-1 combines with J gene TRBJ1-1; D remains unclear. Germline values: CDR1 SGHRS, CDR2 YFSETQ. The CDR3 contains 14 residues. V was cut by 4 bases and J by 1 base, with 11 bases left in between. The DNA of the CDR3 is TGCGCCAGCAGCCCCCTCCCGTGGAACACTGAAGCTTTCTTT. As protein: CASSPLPWNTEAFF.

V and J are TRBV28 and TRBJ1-5; 8 nucleotides match TRBD1. The germline gives CDR1 MDHEN, CDR2 SYDVKM. V lost 7 bases to trimming and J lost 3 bases; unmatched junction nucleotides: 5. The CDR3 consists of 14 residues. The CDR3, as DNA: TGTGCCAGCAAGTGGGACAGGCTCAATCAGCCCCAGCATTTT. Its translation is CASKWDRLNQPQHF.

The chain couples TRBV5-8 to TRBJ2-7, with 9 bases identical to TRBD2. This CDR3 has 14 residues. Looked up from germline, CDR1 is SGHTS and CDR2 is YDEGEE. V was pared by 2 bases and J by 5 bases, with 5 bases of the junction left unmatched. Here the CDR3 reads CASSFSGRINEQYF. The DNA of the CDR3 is TGTGCCAGCAGCTTCAGCGGGAGGATCAACGAGCAGTACTTC.

The V call is TRBV2, the J call TRBJ2-5; D may be TRBD2 (6 bases). From germline, CDR1 is SNHLY and CDR2 FYNNEI. The CDR3 length is 15 residues. V was shortened by 7 bases and J by 5 bases, with 20 bases between the two germline ends. The CDR3 region is CASTPTGAAGETQYF. The CDR3 nucleotides are TGTGCCAGCACTCCAACGGGCGCCGCGGGGGAGACCCAGTACTTC.

This clone was recorded only once. The gene calls are TRBV6-5 and TRBJ2-7; possible D gene TRBD1, 5 bases. V lost 6 bases to trimming and J lost 10 bases, with 10 bases between them. CDR3 size: 10 residues. Germline V gene sequence: CDR1 MNHEY, CDR2 SVGAGI. CDR3 nucleotides: TGTGCCAGCAGAGGGGCATCCCAGTACTTC. It yields the protein CASRGASQYF.

J is TRBJ1-5 and V is TRBV7-9; TRBD1 might be the D (5 bases). Germline CDR1 and CDR2: SEHNR and FQNEAQ (reference sequence). V was clipped by 5 bases and J by 3 bases, with 14 bases between them. CDR3 size: 15 residues. In DNA form, the CDR3 reads TGTGCCAGCAGCCCCGGGGGTGACAACAATCAGCCCCAGCATTTT. It codes for CASSPGGDNNQPQHF.

The chain joins TRBV28 to TRBJ1-1, with D perhaps TRBD1 (5 bases). This CDR3 contains 13 residues. Trimming took 1 base from V and 5 from J, leaving 8 bases between them. Germline CDR1 reads MDHEN; CDR2 reads SYDVKM. The CDR3 protein is CASSLSGHTEAFF. CDR3 DNA: TGTGCCAGCAGTTTATCCGGACATACTGAAGCTTTCTTT.

This sequence joins TRBV6-1 and TRBJ1-5; no clear D. V shed 3 bases and J shed 3 bases, with 12 bases lying between them. CDR3 length: 15 residues. CDR1 MNHNS and CDR2 SASEGT come from the germline V gene. CDR3 residues: CASSDNGQNNQPQHF. Here the CDR3 DNA reads TGTGCCAGCAGTGATAATGGGCAGAACAATCAGCCCCAGCATTTT.

Turning to this clone: Other DNA variants within this sample encode the same CDR3. The chain employs TRBV5-1 and TRBJ1-1; a weak D match, TRBD1 (6 bases). The V and J ends lost 0 bases and 4 bases respectively, with 13 bases between them. Germline loops: CDR1 SGHRS, CDR2 YFSETQ. The CDR3 spans 15 residues. CDR3 DNA sequence: TGCGCCAGCAGCTTGGCCCCGGGACACCTCACTGAAGCTTTCTTT. Translation: CASSLAPGHLTEAFF.

This chain uses TRBV28 with TRBJ2-3; D may be TRBD2 (5 bases). Germline lookup yields CDR1 MDHEN and CDR2 SYDVKM. Trimming cost V 5 bases and J 2 bases, with 14 bases left between them. This CDR3 has 15 amino acids. This CDR3 is CASSPSSRLTDTQYF. Here the CDR3 DNA reads TGTGCCAGCAGTCCTTCTAGCAGACTCACAGATACGCAGTATTTT.

The chain recombines TRBV4-1 with TRBJ2-1; 7 bases map to TRBD2. V gave up 1 base and J gave up 2 bases; unmatched junction bases: 8. Germline CDR1 MGHRA, CDR2 YSYEKL. CDR3 length: 17 residues. Here the CDR3 DNA reads TGCGCCAGCAGCCAAGTAGGCGGGAGTACCACCTACAATGAGCAGTTCTTC. Amino acids: CASSQVGGSTTYNEQFF.

The rearrangement joins TRBV6-1 to TRBJ1-3; D unresolved. Deletions cut 7 bases from V and 0 bases from J, with 13 bases between. CDR3 length: 15 residues. Germline V gene data show CDR1 as MNHNS and CDR2 as SASEGT. The CDR3 nucleotides are TGTGCCAGCACCCCGAGGAGGCCCTCTGGAAACACCATATATTTT. This encodes CASTPRRPSGNTIYF.

This clone ranks as medium-sized. The chain uses TRBV19 and TRBJ1-1, with 7 bases aligning to TRBD1. The CDR3 extends over 12 amino acids. The germline V gene encodes CDR1 LNHDA and CDR2 SQIVND (reference sequence). Trimming cost V 7 bases and J 5 bases; bases outside gene matches: 4. The CDR3 is CASINRGTEAFF. The CDR3 nucleotides are TGTGCCAGTATTAACAGGGGAACTGAAGCTTTCTTT. The full variable domain, its missing parts supplied by reference TRBV19 and TRBJ1-1, is DGGITQSPKYLFRKEGQNVTLSCEQNLNHDAMYWYRQDPGQGLRLIYYSQIVNDFQKGDIAEGYSVSREKKESFPLTVTSAQKNPTAFYLCASINRGTEAFFGQGTRLTVV.

The chain links TRBV14 to TRBJ2-7, with 9 positions matching TRBD2. Looked up from germline, CDR1 is SGHDN and CDR2 is FVKESK. The length of the CDR3 is 15 residues. J gave up 1 base and V 1 base, and 2 bases lay outside the gene matches. This chain's CDR3 is CASSQVAGGSYEQYF. DNA of the CDR3: TGTGCCAGCAGCCAAGTGGCGGGAGGGTCCTACGAGCAGTACTTC.